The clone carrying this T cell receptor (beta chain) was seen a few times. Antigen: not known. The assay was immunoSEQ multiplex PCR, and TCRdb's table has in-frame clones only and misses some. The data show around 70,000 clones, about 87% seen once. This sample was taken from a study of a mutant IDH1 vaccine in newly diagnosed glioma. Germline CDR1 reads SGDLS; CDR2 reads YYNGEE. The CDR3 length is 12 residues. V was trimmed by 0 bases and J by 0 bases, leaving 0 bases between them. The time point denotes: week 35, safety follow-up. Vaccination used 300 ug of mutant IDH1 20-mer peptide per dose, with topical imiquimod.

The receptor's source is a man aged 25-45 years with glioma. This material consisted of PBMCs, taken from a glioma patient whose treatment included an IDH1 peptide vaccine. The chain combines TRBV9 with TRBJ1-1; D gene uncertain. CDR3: CASSVVNTEAFF. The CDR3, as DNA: TGTGCCAGCAGCGTAGTGAACACTGAAGCTTTCTTT.